The 9 T cell receptor beta chains below all came from one sample that was sequenced in a study of T cell repertoires in cytomegalovirus infection. No antigen has been identified for these receptors. Each CDR3 protein is one row after TCRdb ran MiXCR on the reads. The repertoire includes about 920,000 distinct CDR3 sequences, about a third of them detected once, and more than 12% sits in the top ten. The specimen comprised cultured CD8+ T cells from PBMCs, sampled from culture after CMV antigen stimulation. Every receptor here comes from a human donor in good health (CMV status not recorded). Some clones in this sample may be carry-over from other donors' samples.

This clonotype was detected only a few times. The CDR3 reads CASSYSSRGQPQHF. The CDR3, as DNA: TGTGCCAGCAGTTACTCGAGCAGGGGGCAGCCCCAGCATTTT. The V call is TRBV6-2 or TRBV6-3, the J call TRBJ1-5; TRBD1 aligns across 7 bases. The CDR3 loop spans 14 amino acids. V trimming: 0 bases; J trimming: 7 bases; junction bases outside the gene matches: 3. Germline V gene data show CDR1 as MNHEY and CDR2 as SVGEGT.

This clonotype appeared a few times. The chain carries TRBV5-4 and TRBJ2-1; 11 bases are shared with TRBD2. Trimming took 4 bases from V and 7 from J; bases not matched to a gene: 7. In germline, CDR1 is SGHNT, CDR2 YYREEE (reference sequence). The CDR3 is 15 residues long. The CDR3 reads CASSPTSGGQNEQFF. CDR3 coding DNA: TGTGCCAGCAGCCCAACTAGCGGGGGTCAAAATGAGCAGTTCTTC.

This clonotype has a count of ten or more. The rearrangement links TRBV7-2 to TRBJ2-1; 9 bases match TRBD2. The CDR3 extends over 16 amino acids. V was pared by 5 bases and J by 0 bases, with 5 bases of the junction left unmatched. The germline CDR1 and CDR2 sequences are SGHTA and FQGNSA. CDR3 region: CASSPSGIRSYNEQFF. The DNA of the CDR3 is TGTGCCAGCAGCCCTAGCGGGATTCGCTCCTACAATGAGCAGTTCTTC.

The chain employs TRBV7-9 and TRBJ2-2; unclear D gene. The CDR3 is made up of 16 amino acids. Germline loops: CDR1 SEHNR, CDR2 FQNEAQ (reference sequence). V lost 1 base and J lost 2, with 11 bases in between. The CDR3 is CASSLVLRLNTGELFF. The CDR3 DNA is TGTGCCAGCAGCTTAGTTCTACGGCTCAACACCGGGGAGCTGTTTTTT.

This clonotype was seen once. CDR3 protein: CASSLYREAQPQHF. Written as DNA, the CDR3 is TGTGCCAGCAGTTTATATAGGGAGGCTCAGCCCCAGCATTTT. The rearrangement links TRBV27 to TRBJ1-5; no firm D call. The CDR3 covers 14 residues. Germline V gives CDR1 MNHEY, CDR2 SMNVEV (reference sequence). V lost 1 base and J 6 bases, leaving 10 bases between the germline ends.

A few counts support this clonotype. The chain has TRBV7-3 and TRBJ2-1, with D possibly being TRBD2 (6 bases). CDR1 and CDR2 (germline): SGHTA, FQGTGA. Between the trimmed V and J ends, which lost 3 bases and 8 bases, there was a span of 14 bases. The CDR3 covers 14 residues. CDR3 residues: CASSLGSSGDEQFF. CDR3 nucleotides: TGTGCCAGCAGCTTGGGATCCTCGGGGGATGAGCAGTTCTTC. The complete variable domain, with remaining parts taken from reference TRBV7-3 and TRBJ2-1, reads GAGVSQTPSNKVTEKGKYVELRCDPISGHTALYWYRQSLGQGPEFLIYFQGTGAADDSGLPNDRFFAVRPEGSVSTLKIQRTERGDSAVYLCASSLGSSGDEQFFGPGTRLTVL.

This clonotype was detected ten times or more. CDR3 DNA: TGTGCCAGCAGGGGCGGGGGAAACAATGAGCAGTTCTTC. Translated, it gives CASRGGGNNEQFF. V gene TRBV7-3 combines with J gene TRBJ2-1; 7 bases are a match to TRBD2. The CDR3 spans 13 residues. The junction had 4 bases not matched to a gene; V was cut back by 6 bases and J by 5 bases. The germline V gene encodes CDR1 SGHTA and CDR2 FQGTGA.

This chain links TRBV5-1 with TRBJ2-1; D might be TRBD1 (5 bases). Germline V CDR1 and CDR2: SGHRS, YFSETQ. With 2 bases removed from V and 4 bases from J, the gap between germline ends came to 16 bases. This CDR3 is 16 amino acids long. CDR3 in amino acids: CASSLNQGDEYNEQFF. The DNA of the CDR3 is TGCGCCAGCAGCTTAAATCAGGGTGATGAATACAATGAGCAGTTCTTC.

Only a few counts were recorded for this clonotype. The CDR3 here is CASRVRGKRETQYF. The CDR3 DNA follows: TGTGCCAGCAGGGTCAGGGGGAAGAGAGAGACCCAGTACTTC. V is TRBV28 and J is TRBJ2-5; 7 positions agree with TRBD1. Germline V CDR1 and CDR2: MDHEN, SYDVKM. The CDR3 consists of 14 residues. V lost 6 bases, J lost 4 bases, and 8 bases stayed unmatched.